The 21 T cell receptor beta chains given below trace back to one sample, sequenced in a study of T cells in Graves' hyperthyroidism and ophthalmopathy. Amplified TCR beta CDR3 regions came from RNA transcripts. The HTBI primer set served for first-round RT-PCR of the TCR CDR3. TCRdb ran MiXCR on the multiplex PCR reads and lists one entry per CDR3 protein. The table shows approximately 370,000 distinct CDR3 sequences, with 17% occurring only once. Sequencing was performed on blood. Every receptor here comes from a woman in her 30s with Graves' hyperthyroidism that later progressed to Graves' ophthalmopathy.

This clonotype showed up many times. The chain carries TRBV28 and TRBJ1-2, with unresolved D. In germline, CDR1 is MDHEN, CDR2 SYDVKM. The CDR3 consists of 15 residues. V was cut by 5 bases and J by 6 bases, with 19 bases left in between. The CDR3 coding sequence is TGTGCCAGCAGTCCCGCTTCATTTCTAGGGCATGGCTACACCTTC. This encodes CASSPASFLGHGYTF.

This clonotype was found a few times. V usage is TRBV28 and J usage is TRBJ2-7; 14 bases agree with TRBD2. The CDR3 covers 16 residues. CDR1 is MDHEN and CDR2 is SYDVKM in the germline V gene. With V trimmed by 5 bases and J by 3 bases, 6 bases remained unmatched. The chain's CDR3 is CASSPRTSGRFYEQYF. Written as DNA, the CDR3 is TGTGCCAGCAGTCCAAGGACTAGCGGGAGGTTCTACGAGCAGTACTTC. The full variable domain, with the rest looked up from reference TRBV28 and TRBJ2-7, is DVKVTQSSRYLVKRTGEKVFLECVQDMDHENMFWYRQDPGLGLRLIYFSYDVKMKEKGDIPEGYSVSREKKERFSLILESASTNQTSMYLCASSPRTSGRFYEQYFGPGTRLTVT.

This clonotype was found many times. V usage is TRBV11-2 and J usage is TRBJ2-2, with 10 positions matching TRBD1. This CDR3 is 16 amino acids long. J lost 7 bases, V lost 4 bases, and 9 bases had no gene match. CDR1 SGHAT and CDR2 FQNNGV come from the germline V gene. CDR3 sequence reads: CASSYPGQGLIGELFF. In nucleotides, the CDR3 is TGTGCCAGCAGCTACCCGGGACAGGGGCTTATCGGGGAGCTGTTTTTT.

The chain joins TRBV11-2 to TRBJ2-1; 8 nucleotides match TRBD2. Germline assignment: CDR1 SGHAT and CDR2 FQNNGV. Trimming removed 4 bases from V and 7 bases from J; junction bases left unmatched: 15. This CDR3 has 17 amino acids. The CDR3 is CASSSKPGGRFRNEQFF. CDR3 DNA: TGTGCCAGCAGCTCCAAGCCCGGCGGGAGGTTTCGGAATGAGCAGTTCTTC.

For this clonotype: One end of the junction does not line up with germline, which may come from a read error. V is TRBV19 and J is TRBJ1-1, with TRBD1 matching 7 bases. The CDR3 contains 14 residues. Germline assignment: CDR1 LNHDA and CDR2 SQIVND (reference sequence). The CDR3 loop reads CASNRGQENTKAFF. The DNA of the CDR3 is TGTGCCAGTAATCGCGGACAGGAGAACACTAAAGCTTTCTTT.

This clonotype was found many times. The V call is TRBV27, the J call TRBJ1-1; D gene uncertain. Germline-derived CDR1 and CDR2 are MNHEY and SMNVEV (reference sequence). The CDR3 runs to 13 residues. V gave up 8 bases and J gave up 0 bases, with 10 bases separating them. The CDR3 is CASCIAVNTEAFF. The DNA for the CDR3 is TGTGCCAGCTGTATCGCAGTGAACACTGAAGCTTTCTTT.

The chain joins TRBV2 to TRBJ1-5, with D unclear. CDR3 length: 13 amino acids. V was clipped by 7 bases and J by 5 bases, with 12 bases between them. In germline, CDR1 is SNHLY, CDR2 FYNNEI. The CDR3 DNA follows: TGTGCCAGCACCCGGGTCATGGATCAGCCCCAGCATTTT. Translated: CASTRVMDQPQHF.

CDR3 sequence reads: CASSSSGVKNIQYF. The DNA of the CDR3 is TGTGCCAGCAGCTCCTCAGGGGTCAAAAACATTCAGTACTTC. The J gene is TRBJ2-4, the V gene TRBV11-2; possibly TRBD1 for D (6 bases). Germline CDR1 and CDR2: SGHAT and FQNNGV. The CDR3 has 14 residues. The V and J ends lost 4 bases and 3 bases respectively, with 10 bases between them.

This clonotype has a count of ten or more. The chain recombines TRBV6-1 with TRBJ2-1, with TRBD2 matching over 11 bases. The germline V gene has CDR1 MNHNS and CDR2 SASEGT. The CDR3 has 16 amino acids. Trimming removed 3 bases from V and 2 bases from J; junction bases left unmatched: 3. Written as DNA, the CDR3 is TGTGCCAGCAGTGAGGCGACTAGCGGGGCCTACAATGAGCAGTTCTTC. This translates into CASSEATSGAYNEQFF.

This clonotype was found many times. V is TRBV6-1 and J is TRBJ1-1; a possible D gene is TRBD1 (6 bases). Germline V lookup: CDR1 MNHNS, CDR2 SASEGT. V lost 5 bases and J lost 0, with 10 bases in between. The CDR3 contains 14 residues. The CDR3 nucleotides read TGTGCCAGCAGTTATAACAGGGTGAACACTGAAGCTTTCTTT. Translation: CASSYNRVNTEAFF.

This clonotype was detected ten times or more. The genes are TRBV28 and TRBJ2-7; TRBD1 matches 8 bases. This CDR3 is 15 amino acids long. CDR1 and CDR2 (germline): MDHEN, SYDVKM. After removal of 1 base from V and 3 bases from J, the junction contained 5 bases not matched to a gene. The CDR3 loop is CASSLSPGGFYEQYF. In nucleotides, the CDR3 is TGTGCCAGCAGTTTATCCCCAGGGGGCTTCTACGAGCAGTACTTC.

This clonotype occurred a few times. The chain carries TRBV5-1 and TRBJ1-2; D is unresolved. The CDR3 extends over 15 amino acids. V was clipped by 4 bases and J by 5 bases, with 18 bases between them. Germline V gives CDR1 SGHRS, CDR2 YFSETQ. The CDR3 loop reads CASSGGEGKQYGYTF. The CDR3 region has the DNA TGCGCCAGCAGCGGCGGCGAAGGGAAGCAATATGGCTACACCTTC.

This clonotype was seen repeatedly, ten times or more. This chain connects TRBV28 to TRBJ1-4; TRBD1 is a possible D gene (5 bases). The CDR3 runs to 17 residues. V lost 5 bases and J 8 bases, leaving 24 bases between the germline ends. Germline loops: CDR1 MDHEN, CDR2 SYDVKM. CDR3: CASSPFAGTSAGEKLFF. The CDR3 DNA reads as TGTGCCAGCAGTCCTTTCGCCGGGACCTCAGCAGGAGAAAAACTGTTTTTT. Complete variable domain (other parts from reference TRBV28 and TRBJ1-4): DVKVTQSSRYLVKRTGEKVFLECVQDMDHENMFWYRQDPGLGLRLIYFSYDVKMKEKGDIPEGYSVSREKKERFSLILESASTNQTSMYLCASSPFAGTSAGEKLFFGSGTQLSVL.

The chain couples TRBV30 to TRBJ1-5, with unresolved D. The length of the CDR3 is 15 residues. V lost 1 base, J lost 0 bases, and 10 bases lay in between. CDR1 and CDR2 (germline): GTSNPN, SVGIG (reference sequence). CDR3 bases: TGTGCCTGGAGTGGTGGGAAGGATAGCAATCAGCCCCAGCATTTT. Protein product: CAWSGGKDSNQPQHF. The full variable domain, its missing parts supplied by reference TRBV30 and TRBJ1-5, is SQTIHQWPATLVQPVGSPLSLECTVEGTSNPNLYWYRQAAGRGLQLLFYSVGIGQISSEVPQNLSASRPQDRQFILSSKKLLLSDSGFYLCAWSGGKDSNQPQHFGDGTRLSIL.

This clonotype was counted ten times or more. This chain joins TRBV28 and TRBJ1-2; no clear D gene. Germline-derived CDR1 and CDR2 are MDHEN and SYDVKM. V was shortened by 7 bases and J by 0 bases, with 15 bases between the two germline ends. The CDR3 has 15 amino acids. The DNA for the CDR3 is TGTGCCAGCATGGACTCGGAGCCTACTAACTATGGCTACACCTTC. Translated: CASMDSEPTNYGYTF.

This clonotype showed up many times. V and J are TRBV7-2 and TRBJ1-2, with D perhaps TRBD1 (6 bases). The CDR3 consists of 15 residues. The V and J ends lost 2 bases and 8 bases respectively, with 18 bases between them. The germline V gene encodes CDR1 SGHTA and CDR2 FQGNSA. The chain's CDR3 is CASSLLPRGSDGYTF. The CDR3 DNA reads as TGTGCCAGCAGCTTATTGCCCAGGGGAAGTGACGGCTACACCTTC.

This clonotype has just a few counts. The V gene is TRBV5-6, the J gene TRBJ2-1; weak D call: TRBD1 (6 bases). This CDR3 is built from 15 residues. Germline lookup yields CDR1 SGHDT and CDR2 YYEEEE. The germline V and J ends were trimmed by 1 base and 8 bases, with 16 bases remaining between them. CDR3 amino acids: CASSLTGFERDEQFF. The CDR3 DNA is TGTGCCAGCAGCTTGACAGGGTTTGAGAGGGATGAGCAGTTCTTC. The variable domain in full, with the rest retrieved from reference TRBV5-6 and TRBJ2-1, is DAGVTQSPTHLIKTRGQQVTLRCSPKSGHDTVSWYQQALGQGPQFIFQYYEEEERQRGNFPDRFSGHQFPNYSSELNVNALLLGDSALYLCASSLTGFERDEQFFGPGTRLTVL.

The table lists this clonotype with many counts. J is TRBJ2-3 and V is TRBV7-8; 8 bases are a match to TRBD1. The length of the CDR3 is 14 residues. J was trimmed by 0 bases and V by 5 bases; bases with no gene match: 1. Germline values: CDR1 SGHVS, CDR2 FQNEAQ. CDR3 loop: CASSQGASTDTQYF. CDR3 in DNA: TGTGCCAGCAGCCAGGGGGCTAGCACAGATACGCAGTATTTT.

This clonotype was seen ten or more times. The chain joins TRBV28 to TRBJ2-1; TRBD2 agrees at 10 bases. This CDR3 has 16 residues. CDR1 MDHEN and CDR2 SYDVKM come from the germline V gene. With V trimmed by 10 bases and J by 2 bases, 11 bases remained unmatched. CDR3 in DNA: TGTGCCACCCACGGGACTAGCGAAAACACCTACAATGAGCAGTTCTTC. It specifies CATHGTSENTYNEQFF.

The chain carries TRBV29-1 and TRBJ2-3; 9 bases line up with TRBD1. The CDR3 has 13 amino acids. Germline CDR1 and CDR2: SQVTM and ANQGSEA. Trimming at V came to 8 bases and at J to 11 bases, leaving 14 bases not matched to a gene. The CDR3 DNA follows: TGCAGCTCCCGGGACAGGGCCTCTGTCGGGCAGTATTTT. This codes for CSSRDRASVGQYF.

This clonotype was seen repeatedly, ten times or more. The rearrangement joins TRBV29-1 to TRBJ2-1, with D perhaps TRBD2 (5 bases). Per the germline V gene, CDR1 is SQVTM and CDR2 is ANQGSEA. The V end was cut by 4 bases, the J end by 5 bases, with 9 bases between. This CDR3 comprises 12 residues. The CDR3 sequence is CSVVSGNNEQFF. The CDR3 region has the DNA TGCAGCGTTGTTTCGGGGAACAATGAGCAGTTCTTC.